The clone carrying this TCR beta chain has a count of ten or more. Its antigen is unidentified. These data are taken from a study of T cells after yellow fever vaccination. Study overall: The SMART-Seq v4 Ultra Low Input method served to prepare the low-cell-number fractions.

TCRdb fed the 5' RACE reads into MiXCR, producing one record per CDR3 protein. There are 140,000 to 150,000 distinct CDR3 sequences in the sample; less than 8.5% occur only once, and under 0.7% lies in the top ten. Study findings and constraints: Re-detected after boosting: most primary clones, more than 95% of CD4 and less than 90% of CD8.

The material was CD4+ T cells sorted from PBMCs, obtained 10 days after the yellow fever booster vaccination. This clonotype was sampled from a man aged 30 to 45 who received the YFV17D yellow fever vaccine.

This chain's CDR3 is CASSYPGVDGVGELFF. CDR3 nucleotides: TGTGCCAGCAGTTACCCCGGGGTCGACGGGGTCGGGGAGCTGTTTTTT. V usage is TRBV6-2 or TRBV6-3 and J usage is TRBJ2-2; D possibly corresponds to TRBD2 (5 bases). With 2 bases removed from V and 7 bases from J, the gap between germline ends came to 17 bases. Germline values: CDR1 MNHEY, CDR2 SVGEGT. This CDR3 comprises 16 residues.